This is a list of T cell receptor beta chains from one sample in a study of CD8 T cells in ankylosing spondylitis. TCRdb used MiXCR to reprocess the 5' RACE reads, holding one entry per CDR3 protein. The repertoire holds over 60,000 distinct CDR3 sequences, with roughly 5.2% as singletons. The sequenced material came from blood, either unsorted or a sorted T cell fraction (not recorded which). These TCRs come from a male donor with ankylosing spondylitis or in good health (not recorded which). The CDR3 runs from the conserved cysteine through the conserved F or W. D genes are given only for firm matches. Rows give clone size only sometimes, using once, few, many, or a class for an expanded clone.

>TRBV9|many|TRBJ2-1|NA
CASSVEGGFNEQFF
TGTGCCAGCAGCGTAGAGGGGGGGTTCAATGAGCAGTTCTTC
>TRBV11-2|many|TRBJ2-2|TRBD2
CASSLSRLAGGPDGELFF
TGTGCCAGCAGCTTAAGTAGACTAGCGGGGGGGCCTGACGGGGAGCTGTTTTTT
>TRBV5-1|many|TRBJ2-1|TRBD1
CASTGTGLLNEQFF
TGCGCCAGCACCGGGACAGGGCTCCTCAATGAGCAGTTCTTC
>TRBV29-1|many|TRBJ2-1|NA
CSVEDAPREQFF
TGCAGCGTTGAAGACGCCCCAAGGGAGCAGTTCTTC
>TRBV10-3|many|TRBJ2-5|TRBD2
CAISAGGGGAKETQYF
TGTGCCATCTCGGCTGGTGGCGGGGGGGCCAAAGAGACCCAGTACTTC
>TRBV2|many|TRBJ2-7|TRBD1
CASNRDSAYEQYF
TGTGCCAGCAACCGGGACAGCGCCTACGAGCAGTACTTC
>TRBV4-3|many|TRBJ2-3|NA
CASSQEITGTDTQYF
TGCGCCAGCAGCCAAGAAATCACTGGCACAGATACGCAGTATTTT
>TRBV5-5|many|TRBJ2-7|NA
CASSWTQGLSEQYF
TGTGCCAGCAGTTGGACACAGGGCCTCTCCGAGCAGTACTTC
>TRBV20-1|many|TRBJ1-5|NA
CSASGQVNQPQHF
TGCAGTGCTAGCGGGCAGGTTAATCAGCCCCAGCATTTT
>TRBV3-2|many|TRBJ2-3|NA
CASSQVPSGGLSADTQYF
TGTGCCAGCAGCCAAGTCCCCTCGGGGGGGCTATCCGCAGATACGCAGTATTTT
>TRBV6-2/TRBV6-3|many|TRBJ2-3|NA
CASSYRGPDDADTQYF
TGTGCCAGCAGTTACCGAGGGCCGGACGACGCAGATACGCAGTATTTT
>TRBV7-2|many|TRBJ2-7|NA
CASSLVGIISYEQYF
TGTGCCAGCAGCTTAGTAGGGATAATATCCTACGAGCAGTACTTC
>TRBV30|many|TRBJ1-1|NA
CAWSSGANTEAFF
TGTGCCTGGAGTTCAGGGGCGAACACTGAAGCTTTCTTT
>TRBV20-1|many|TRBJ1-2|TRBD1
CSATDRGRVGYTF
TGCAGTGCTACCGACAGGGGAAGGGTTGGCTACACCTTC
>TRBV27|many|TRBJ2-7|NA
CASSPSWGSGEQYF
TGTGCCAGCAGCCCCTCCTGGGGCTCTGGCGAGCAGTACTTC
>TRBV19|many|TRBJ1-2|NA
CASSPTPTGTNGYTF
TGTGCCAGTAGTCCAACCCCCACAGGGACGAATGGCTACACCTTC
>TRBV5-1|many|TRBJ2-7|TRBD1
CASSIRQGDYEQYF
TGCGCCAGCAGCATTCGACAGGGGGACTACGAGCAGTACTTC
>TRBV9|many|TRBJ2-3|NA
CASNPLGAMDTQYF
TGTGCCAGCAACCCTCTAGGGGCAATGGATACGCAGTATTTT
>TRBV20-1|many|TRBJ1-4|NA
CSARGWNEKLFF
TGCAGTGCTAGGGGATGGAATGAAAAACTGTTTTTT
>TRBV21-1|many|TRBJ2-7|NA
CASSAILRVGAIQQEQYF
TGTGCCAGCAGCGCCATTCTACGAGTCGGGGCCATTCAACAAGAGCAGTACTTC
>TRBV7-2|many|TRBJ2-3|NA
CASSLGRQDTQYF
TGTGCCAGCAGCTTAGGTAGACAGGATACGCAGTATTTT
>TRBV6-2/TRBV6-3|many|TRBJ2-3|TRBD1
CASSYFPWGQGSSSTDTQYF
TGTGCCAGCAGTTACTTTCCTTGGGGACAGGGAAGTTCTAGCACAGATACGCAGTATTTT
>TRBV20-1|many|TRBJ2-5|TRBD2
CSAATSGGSQETQYF
TGCAGTGCTGCGACTAGCGGGGGCTCCCAAGAGACCCAGTACTTC
>TRBV28|many|TRBJ2-3|NA
CASRGLPDTQYF
TGTGCCAGCAGGGGCTTACCAGATACGCAGTATTTT
>TRBV18|many|TRBJ2-2|NA
CASSPSRADTGELFF
TGTGCCAGCTCACCTTCCAGGGCCGACACCGGGGAGCTGTTTTTT
>TRBV7-2|few|TRBJ2-3|TRBD1
CASSLGDRGAQYF
TGTGCCAGCAGCTTAGGGGACAGGGGTGCGCAGTATTTT
>TRBV11-2|many|TRBJ1-4|NA
CASSLVADINEKLFF
TGTGCCAGCAGCTTAGTGGCGGACATAAATGAAAAACTGTTTTTT
>TRBV12-3/TRBV12-4|many|TRBJ1-2|NA
CASSLNRGYTF
TGTGCCAGCAGTTTGAACAGAGGGTACACCTTC
>TRBV10-1|many|TRBJ2-1|TRBD2
CASSAVGGGLASLSSYNEQFF
TGCGCCAGCAGTGCCGTGGGAGGGGGACTAGCGTCGCTCAGCTCCTACAATGAGCAGTTCTTC
>TRBV7-3|many|TRBJ2-3|NA
CAISSSGETDTQYF
TGTGCCATCAGCTCGTCGGGGGAAACAGATACGCAGTATTTT
>TRBV15|many|TRBJ2-5|TRBD2
CATSREASGGYYQETQYF
TGTGCCACCAGCAGAGAGGCTAGCGGGGGGTACTACCAAGAGACCCAGTACTTC
>TRBV7-8|many|TRBJ2-3|NA
CASSSTGRTDTQYF
TGTGCCAGCAGCTCAACGGGACGTACGGATACGCAGTATTTT
>TRBV6-2/TRBV6-3|NA|TRBJ2-7|NA
CASSSVQIYEQYF
TGTGCCAGCAGTTCCGTCCAGATTTACGAGCAGTACTTC
>TRBV5-5|many|TRBJ1-6|NA
CASSLSEPGGFDSPLHF
TGTGCCAGCAGCTTGTCGGAACCTGGAGGGTTTGATTCACCCCTCCACTTT
>TRBV28|many|TRBJ1-6|NA
CASSLGVDSYNSPLHF
TGTGCCAGCAGTTTAGGGGTGGACTCCTATAATTCACCCCTCCACTTT
>TRBV12-3/TRBV12-4|few|TRBJ2-1|TRBD2
CASSLRTSGGAGSEQFF
TGTGCCAGCAGTCTCAGGACTAGCGGGGGGGCCGGGTCTGAGCAGTTCTTC
>TRBV2|many|TRBJ2-1|NA
CASRRTASSYNEQFF
TGTGCCAGCAGAAGGACGGCCAGCTCCTACAATGAGCAGTTCTTC
>TRBV12-3/TRBV12-4|many|TRBJ2-5|NA
CASSARSGETQYF
TGTGCCAGCAGTGCTAGAAGTGGGGAGACCCAGTACTTC
>TRBV20-1|many|TRBJ1-5|NA
CSARADPSNQPQHF
TGCAGTGCTAGAGCTGATCCTAGCAATCAGCCCCAGCATTTT
>TRBV6-1|many|TRBJ2-1|NA
CASSEPGVYNEQFF
TGTGCCAGCAGTGAACCCGGGGTGTACAATGAGCAGTTCTTC
>TRBV5-1|many|TRBJ1-4|NA
CASSLNSEKLFF
TGCGCCAGCAGCTTGAACTCCGAAAAACTGTTTTTT
>TRBV3-1|many|TRBJ2-2|TRBD1
CASSLGQGNTGELFF
TGTGCCAGCAGCCTCGGACAGGGGAACACCGGGGAGCTGTTTTTT
>TRBV7-2|many|TRBJ2-1|NA
CASSLALGRGDYNEQFF
TGTGCCAGCAGCTTAGCGCTGGGAAGGGGGGACTACAATGAGCAGTTCTTC
>TRBV6-5|many|TRBJ2-7|NA
CASSYIDRTYEQYF
TGTGCCAGCAGTTACATCGACAGGACCTACGAGCAGTACTTC
>TRBV5-1|many|TRBJ2-3|NA
CASRTGLYTDTQYF
TGCGCCAGCAGGACGGGACTCTACACAGATACGCAGTATTTT
>TRBV7-9|medium-sized|TRBJ2-1|NA
CASRLPTGPPYNEQFF
TGTGCCAGCAGATTACCCACCGGTCCACCCTACAATGAGCAGTTCTTC
>TRBV7-2|few|TRBJ2-1|TRBD1
CASSSDRAEQFF
TGTGCCAGCAGCTCTGACAGGGCTGAGCAGTTCTTC
>TRBV28|many|TRBJ2-1|TRBD2
CASSLVRVAGAREQFF
TGTGCCAGCAGTTTAGTTCGGGTAGCGGGGGCGAGGGAGCAGTTCTTC
>TRBV6-5|many|TRBJ1-6|NA
CASSFPGSPLHF
TGTGCCAGCAGTTTCCCCGGTTCACCCCTCCACTTT